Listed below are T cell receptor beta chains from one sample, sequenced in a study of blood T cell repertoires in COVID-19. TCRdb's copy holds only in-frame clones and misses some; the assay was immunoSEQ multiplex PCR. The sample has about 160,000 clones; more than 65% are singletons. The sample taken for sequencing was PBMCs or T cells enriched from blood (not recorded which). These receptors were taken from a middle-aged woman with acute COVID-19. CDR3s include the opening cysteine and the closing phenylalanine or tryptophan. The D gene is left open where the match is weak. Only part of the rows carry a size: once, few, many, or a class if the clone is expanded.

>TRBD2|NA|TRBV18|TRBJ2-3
CASSPLRTSGSTDTQYF
TGTGCCAGCTCACCACTCCGGACTAGCGGGAGCACAGATACGCAGTATTTT
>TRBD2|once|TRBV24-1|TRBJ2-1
CATSEISGAALNEQFF
TGTGCCACCAGTGAAATTAGCGGGGCCGCTCTCAATGAGCAGTTCTTC
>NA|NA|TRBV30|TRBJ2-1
CAWSFGAGYYNEQFF
TGTGCCTGGAGTTTCGGAGCGGGCTATTACAATGAGCAGTTCTTC
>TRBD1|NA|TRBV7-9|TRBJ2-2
CASSYTGTGVFGELFF
TGTGCCAGCAGTTATACCGGGACAGGGGTGTTCGGGGAGCTGTTTTTT
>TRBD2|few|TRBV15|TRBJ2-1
CATSREGRWTRTINEQFF
TGTGCCACCAGCAGAGAGGGACGGTGGACTAGAACGATCAATGAGCAGTTCTTC
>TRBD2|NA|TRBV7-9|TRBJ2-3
CASSLQTRLAGSTDTQYF
TGTGCCAGCAGCCTCCAAACCCGACTAGCGGGAAGCACAGATACGCAGTATTTT
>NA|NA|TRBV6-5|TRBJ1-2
CASSLHGGGGYTF
TGTGCCAGCAGTTTACACGGAGGAGGTGGCTACACCTTC
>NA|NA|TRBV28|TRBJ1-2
CASSFSSRANYGYTF
TGTGCCAGCAGTTTTAGTTCCAGGGCTAACTATGGCTACACCTTC
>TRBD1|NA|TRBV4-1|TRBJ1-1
CASSLRTGMNTEAFF
TGCGCCAGCAGCCTCCGGACAGGGATGAACACTGAAGCTTTCTTT
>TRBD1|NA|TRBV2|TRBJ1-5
CASSRTGGYQPQHF
TGTGCCAGCAGTCGTACAGGGGGATATCAGCCCCAGCATTTT
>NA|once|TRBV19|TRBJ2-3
CASTHRRGGDTQYF
TGTGCCAGTACCCACCGGAGGGGGGGAGATACGCAGTATTTT
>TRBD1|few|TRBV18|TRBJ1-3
CASSLATGEGNTIYF
TGTGCCAGCTCACTCGCGACAGGGGAAGGAAACACCATATATTTT
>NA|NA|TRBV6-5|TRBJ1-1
CASRPRGNTEAFF
TGTGCCAGCAGGCCCAGGGGGAACACTGAAGCTTTCTTT
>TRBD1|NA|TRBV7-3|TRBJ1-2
CASSPGTGLSGYTF
TGTGCCAGCAGCCCCGGGACAGGGTTATCGGGCTACACCTTC
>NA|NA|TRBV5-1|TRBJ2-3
CASSLDAGSTDTQYF
TGCGCCAGCAGCTTGGATGCGGGAAGCACAGATACGCAGTATTTT
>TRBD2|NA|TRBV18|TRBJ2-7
CASSPGLAEQYF
TGTGCCAGCTCACCTGGACTAGCCGAGCAGTACTTC
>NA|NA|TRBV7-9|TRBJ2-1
CASSLQEINEQFF
TGTGCCAGCAGCCTCCAAGAGATCAATGAGCAGTTCTTC
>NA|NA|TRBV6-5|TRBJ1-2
CASSYSDRIYGYTF
TGTGCCAGCAGTTACTCCGACAGGATCTATGGCTACACCTTC
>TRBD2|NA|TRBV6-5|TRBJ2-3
CASRPLAGVADTQYF
TGTGCCAGCAGACCCCTAGCGGGAGTAGCAGATACGCAGTATTTT
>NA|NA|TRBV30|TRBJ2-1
CAWSLASSYNEQFF
TGTGCCTGGAGTCTGGCTAGCTCCTACAATGAGCAGTTCTTC
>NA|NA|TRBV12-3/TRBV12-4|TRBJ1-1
CASSTRVGAFF
TGTGCCAGCAGTACACGGGTTGGGGCTTTCTTT
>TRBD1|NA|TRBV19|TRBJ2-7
CASSIRQGTNYEQYF
TGTGCCAGTAGTATTAGACAGGGAACAAACTACGAGCAGTACTTC
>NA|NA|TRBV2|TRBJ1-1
CASSEGGHWDTEAFF
TGTGCCAGCAGTGAAGGGGGGCACTGGGACACTGAAGCTTTCTTT
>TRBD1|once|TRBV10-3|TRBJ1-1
CAISTGGSEAFF
TGTGCCATCAGTACAGGGGGCTCTGAAGCTTTCTTT
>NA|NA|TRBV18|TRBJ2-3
CASSPPQAPDTQYF
TGTGCCAGCTCACCACCACAGGCCCCAGATACGCAGTATTTT
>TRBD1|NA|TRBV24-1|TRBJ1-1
CATRLQGGTEAFF
TGTGCCACCAGATTACAGGGGGGGACTGAAGCTTTCTTT
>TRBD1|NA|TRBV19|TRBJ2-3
CASSISGQGRGDTQYF
TGTGCCAGTAGTATCTCCGGACAGGGGAGAGGAGATACGCAGTATTTT
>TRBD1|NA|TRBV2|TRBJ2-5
CASSEALVGDSQETQYF
TGTGCCAGCAGTGAAGCGCTAGTGGGGGACAGCCAAGAGACCCAGTACTTC
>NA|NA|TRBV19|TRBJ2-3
CASRSGGDSDTQYF
TGTGCCAGTAGAAGCGGAGGGGATTCAGATACGCAGTATTTT
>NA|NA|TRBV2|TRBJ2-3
CASSEYSKAQYF
TGTGCCAGCAGTGAATACTCTAAAGCGCAGTATTTT
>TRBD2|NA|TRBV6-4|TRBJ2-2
CASRAGGSGELFF
TGTGCCAGCAGAGCTGGCGGGAGCGGGGAGCTGTTTTTT
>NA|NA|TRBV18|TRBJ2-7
CASSPTGQSNYEQYF
TGTGCCAGCTCACCGACGGGACAATCCAACTACGAGCAGTACTTC
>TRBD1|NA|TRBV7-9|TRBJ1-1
CASSLVAGQGAAEAFF
TGTGCCAGCAGCTTAGTCGCGGGACAGGGGGCGGCTGAAGCTTTCTTT
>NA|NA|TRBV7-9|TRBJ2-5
CASSLLPGSETQYF
TGTGCCAGCAGCTTATTGCCAGGGTCGGAGACCCAGTACTTC
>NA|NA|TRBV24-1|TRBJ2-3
CATPPAARKIDTQYF
TGTGCCACCCCCCCCGCGGCCCGGAAGATCGATACGCAGTATTTT
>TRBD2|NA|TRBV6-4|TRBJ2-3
CASSPTSGSVDTQYF
TGTGCCAGCAGCCCGACTAGCGGGAGTGTAGATACGCAGTATTTT